The 19 T cell receptor beta chains below were found in one sample sequenced in a study of blood T cell repertoires in COVID-19. The protocol was immunoSEQ multiplex PCR, while the TCRdb copy is restricted to in-frame clones and leaves out a portion. The sample lists approximately 70,000 clones; more than 70% were seen once. The sequenced material came from peripheral blood. The source is a human donor in a cohort sampled during active COVID-19.

The J gene is TRBJ2-7, the V gene TRBV3-1 (or the pseudogene TRBV3-2); 8 positions agree with TRBD1. There are 13 residues in the CDR3. Germline loops: CDR1 LGHDT, CDR2 YNNKEL (reference sequence). Trimming at V came to 3 bases and at J to 6 bases, leaving 4 bases not matched to a gene. Here the CDR3 reads CASSQIQGAEQYF. CDR3 nucleotides: TGTGCCAGCAGCCAGATCCAGGGGGCCGAGCAGTACTTC.

The sample holds one count of this clone. The chain's CDR3 is CSVGGGGLNTGELFF. CDR3 nucleotides: TGCAGCGTTGGCGGCGGGGGTTTGAACACCGGGGAGCTGTTTTTT. The rearrangement links TRBV29-1 to TRBJ2-2; 7 positions match TRBD2. The CDR3 spans 15 residues. V trimming: 4 bases; J trimming: 1 base; junction bases outside the gene matches: 6. Germline V gene sequence: CDR1 SQVTM, CDR2 ANQGSEA.

This clone was picked up a small number of times. J is TRBJ2-7 and V is TRBV10-3; D might be TRBD1 (5 bases). The CDR3 consists of 13 residues. Trimming stripped 0 bases from V and 7 bases from J, with 10 bases between. Germline loops: CDR1 ENHRY, CDR2 SYGVKD. This CDR3 is CAISESQGGEQYF. CDR3 nucleotide sequence: TGTGCCATCAGTGAGTCGCAGGGTGGTGAGCAGTACTTC.

This clone was found once. The chain carries TRBV6-1 and TRBJ2-1; D might be TRBD2 (7 bases). V lost 2 bases, J lost 8 bases, and 16 bases lay in between. The germline V gene encodes CDR1 MNHNS and CDR2 SASEGT. The CDR3 is 15 residues long. Here the CDR3 DNA reads TGTGCCAGCAGTGAAACCGGGGGGCAGTTGGATGAGCAGTTCTTC. It codes for CASSETGGQLDEQFF.

V is TRBV3-1 (or the pseudogene TRBV3-2) and J is TRBJ2-1; the D is unclear. This CDR3 spans 16 amino acids. Trimming took off 4 bases at V and 1 base at J, with 14 bases between the two ends. Germline CDR1 and CDR2: LGHDT and YNNKEL (reference sequence). The CDR3 DNA follows: TGTGCCAGCAGCCGACAACTTATTACTTCCTACAATGAGCAGTTCTTC. Residues: CASSRQLITSYNEQFF.

The rearrangement joins TRBV30 to TRBJ1-4; D perhaps matches TRBD1 (6 bases). The CDR3 consists of 15 residues. CDR1 is GTSNPN, CDR2 SVGIG, per germline (reference sequence). V shed 1 base and J shed 4 bases, with 13 bases lying between them. The DNA of the CDR3 is TGTGCCTGGAGTGGGGCAGGGGTCCTTAATGAAAAACTGTTTTTT. Translating gives CAWSGAGVLNEKLFF.

Written as DNA, the CDR3 is TGCGCCAGCACCCCGACAGGGAGTTACTACGAGCAGTACTTC. Amino acid sequence: CASTPTGSYYEQYF. The V call is TRBV5-1, the J call TRBJ2-7; 7 bases line up with TRBD1. Germline V CDR1 and CDR2: SGHRS, YFSETQ. This CDR3 is 14 amino acids long. The ends lost 6 bases at V and 3 bases at J; junction bases unmatched: 9.

V usage is TRBV18 and J usage is TRBJ1-2; no reliable D call. Germline V gene sequence: CDR1 KGHSH, CDR2 LQKENI. The V end was cut by 6 bases, the J end by 3 bases, with 14 bases between. The CDR3 is 14 amino acids. The CDR3 bases are TGTGCCAGCTCGTCGTACGGGATCGACTATGGCTACACCTTC. Its protein is CASSSYGIDYGYTF.

Concerning this clone: The junction shows a germline mismatch at one end, possibly a read error. The chain joins TRBV6-1 to TRBJ1-2; D perhaps matches TRBD1 (6 bases). The length of the CDR3 is 14 residues. The V gene's germline CDR1 is MNHNS and CDR2 SASEGT. CDR3 bases: TGTGCCAGCAGTAAAGCTCCGGACAGCTATGGCTACACCTTC. It translates to CASSKAPDSYGYTF.

This rearrangement joins TRBV29-1 to TRBJ2-1, with TRBD2 identical over 9 bases. The CDR3 loop spans 15 amino acids. The V gene end was trimmed by 6 bases and the J gene end by 7 bases; junction bases not matched to a gene: 13. Germline V gene lookup returns CDR1 SQVTM and CDR2 ANQGSEA. The CDR3 DNA is TGCAGCGTCGGTGGGGTGGTAGCGGGAGTTAATGAGCAGTTCTTC. This sequence encodes CSVGGVVAGVNEQFF.

The V call is TRBV27, the J call TRBJ1-1, with TRBD1 as a possible D gene (6 bases). The V gene lost 4 bases and the J gene lost 0 bases, with 24 bases spanning the gap. Germline CDR1 MNHEY, CDR2 SMNVEV (reference sequence). This CDR3 contains 19 residues. DNA of the CDR3: TGTGCCAGCAGTTCATCCCGGCGGAGCGGGGGCTCCTTGAACACTGAAGCTTTCTTT. Residues: CASSSSRRSGGSLNTEAFF.

The chain couples TRBV25-1 to TRBJ2-2; D gene uncertain. The CDR3 consists of 13 residues. The germline CDR1 and CDR2 sequences are MGHDK and SYGVNS. V lost 5 bases to trimming and J lost 3 bases, with 7 bases between them. CDR3 region: CASSTQDTGELFF. The CDR3 DNA is TGTGCCAGCAGTACTCAGGACACCGGGGAGCTGTTTTTT.

This clone appeared a single time. V and J are TRBV3-1 (or the pseudogene TRBV3-2) and TRBJ2-3, with D maybe TRBD1 (5 bases). Germline CDR1 reads LGHDT; CDR2 reads YNNKEL (reference sequence). V dropped 0 bases and J dropped 2 bases, with 6 bases sitting between them. The CDR3 totals 14 residues. The CDR3 reads CASSQEGLTDTQYF. The CDR3 nucleotides are TGTGCCAGCAGCCAAGAGGGGCTCACAGATACGCAGTATTTT.

The chain carries TRBV6-5 and TRBJ2-7; the D gene is possibly TRBD1 (5 bases). The CDR3 spans 14 residues. CDR1 and CDR2 (germline): MNHEY, SVGAGI. V dropped 5 bases and J dropped 0 bases, with 11 bases sitting between them. This CDR3 reads CASSPTGPSYEQYF. The CDR3 DNA reads as TGTGCCAGCAGTCCAACAGGTCCCTCCTACGAGCAGTACTTC.

This rearrangement joins TRBV5-1 to TRBJ2-7; TRBD1 agrees at 9 bases. J lost 5 bases, V lost 5 bases, and 8 bases had no gene match. CDR3 size: 14 residues. Germline CDR1 SGHRS, CDR2 YFSETQ. The DNA of the CDR3 is TGCGCCAGCAGGCGGGGGACAGGGCTCGACGAGCAGTACTTC. It codes for CASRRGTGLDEQYF.

The chain uses TRBV27 and TRBJ2-3; weak D call: TRBD1 (7 bases). V dropped 2 bases and J dropped 4 bases, with 16 bases sitting between them. Germline V gives CDR1 MNHEY, CDR2 SMNVEV (reference sequence). The CDR3 totals 16 residues. The CDR3 here is CASSLAGQWTPDTQYF. The CDR3 region has the DNA TGTGCCAGCAGTTTAGCGGGACAGTGGACCCCAGATACGCAGTATTTT.

This chain connects TRBV25-1 to TRBJ1-2; 11 bases are shared with TRBD1. After removal of 7 bases from V and 6 bases from J, the junction contained 4 bases not matched to a gene. Germline V gene data show CDR1 as MGHDK and CDR2 as SYGVNS. This CDR3 is built from 13 residues. The CDR3 sequence: CASKRTGGDGYTF. In nucleotides, the CDR3 is TGTGCCAGCAAACGGACAGGGGGCGATGGCTACACCTTC.

This sequence joins TRBV5-6 and TRBJ2-1, with 14 bases that match TRBD2. The CDR3 is 16 amino acids. Trimming took 2 bases from V and 7 from J; bases not matched to a gene: 5. The germline V gene encodes CDR1 SGHDT and CDR2 YYEEEE. The CDR3 spells CASSFRTSGRWNEQFF. The CDR3 DNA sequence: TGTGCCAGCAGCTTTCGGACTAGCGGGAGGTGGAATGAGCAGTTCTTC.

The chain couples TRBV5-1 to TRBJ2-3; 10 nucleotides agree with TRBD2. With 4 bases clipped from V and 7 bases from J, the junction kept 9 bases outside the gene matches. This CDR3 has 15 residues. CDR1 and CDR2 (germline): SGHRS, YFSETQ. CDR3 loop: CASSVTSGHANTQYF. The CDR3 region has the DNA TGCGCCAGCAGCGTGACTAGCGGGCATGCAAATACGCAGTATTTT.